This TCR beta chain was profiled in a study of shared clonotypes between healthy human individuals. Study-wide points: The low donor count limited represented genetic and exposure-history diversity. It was expected that sequencing depth would affect clonotype sharing among donors.

To note about this clone: Its specificity is not known.

Without sorting, samples used 85 million to 95 million PBMCs for genomic DNA. PCR replicates from unsorted PBMC used 250 to 300 ng DNA, and this amount was tens of thousands of T cell genomes. Clones were read by immunoSEQ multiplex PCR, and TCRdb kept only the in-frame ones, dropping some. Here the sample spans some 530,000 clones, 81% being singletons. Sequences were obtained from PBMCs. The source of this sequence is a woman aged 40 to 50 in good health. Some clones in this sample may be carry-over from other donors' samples.

The CDR3 protein is CAISEETGWYEQYF. DNA of the CDR3: TGTGCCATCAGTGAGGAGACAGGGTGGTACGAGCAGTACTTC. This rearrangement joins TRBV10-3 to TRBJ2-7, with 7 bases lining up with TRBD1. CDR3 length: 14 residues. CDR1 and CDR2 (germline): ENHRY, SYGVKD. The trim removed 2 bases at V and 4 bases at J, leaving 5 bases unmatched.